Included here is one T cell receptor beta chain sequence, with context. Per the original data handling: From reference gene primer amplification, estimates of nucleated cell counts were derived. Using immunoSEQ multiplex PCR, the repertoire was profiled, and TCRdb retains in-frame clones only, with some absent. That table gives V, J and clone size, and the DNA gave D and trimming. Of some 390,000 clones in the sample, 70% to 90% were seen once. This entry belongs to a study of blood T cell repertoires in COVID-19. Whole-study context: The United States, Italy and Spain provided the acute and convalescent COVID-19 samples. The cDNA or gDNA used as material had been derived from T cells, B-cell-depleted T cells, or PBMCs.

Losses at the gene ends were 4 bases for V and 3 bases for J; bases not matched to a gene: 5. Per the germline V gene, CDR1 is GTSNPN and CDR2 is SVGIG (reference sequence). This CDR3 is 14 amino acids long. The receptor's source is a woman aged 55-70 years with COVID-19, enrolled during active disease. The chain combines TRBV30 with TRBJ2-1, with 8 nucleotides matching TRBD2. Input material: peripheral blood. The CDR3 nucleotides are TGTGCCTGGAAGAGCGGGGGCATCTACAATGAGCAGTTCTTC. Translated, it gives CAWKSGGIYNEQFF.